The sequence of this T cell receptor beta chain was determined in a study of blood T cell repertoires in COVID-19. Study context: Samples of COVID-19 (acute and convalescent) were obtained from the United States, Italy and Spain.

CDR1 KGHSH and CDR2 LQKENI come from the germline V gene. V lost 3 bases and J lost 1; bases outside the gene matches: 8. The CDR3 extends over 18 amino acids. Only in-frame clones appear in the TCRdb table, and some are missing; sequencing was by immunoSEQ multiplex PCR. The sample consists of around 110,000 clones, just under 85% of them appearing once. The receptor's source is an older man with active or convalescent COVID-19. The chain employs TRBV18 and TRBJ1-6; 8 bases align to TRBD1. Sequencing was performed on peripheral blood. The CDR3 is CASSPLGQGRSYNSPLHF. The CDR3 DNA is TGTGCCAGCTCACCCCTCGGACAGGGTCGGTCCTATAATTCACCCCTCCACTTT. Drawing the rest from reference TRBV18 and TRBJ1-6, the complete variable domain is NAGVMQNPRHLVRRRGQEARLRCSPMKGHSHVYWYRQLPEEGLKFMVYLQKENIIDESGMPKERFSAEFPKEGPSILRIQQVVRGDSAAYFCASSPLGQGRSYNSPLHFGNGTRLTVT.